This is a list of T cell receptor beta chains from one sample in a study of blood T cells in healthy people across ages. Each CDR3 protein is one row after TCRdb ran MiXCR on the 5' RACE reads. The table has about 800,000 distinct CDR3 sequences, about 45% seen once. The sequenced sample consisted of blood. These receptor sequences come from an older man in good health. The CDR3 runs from the conserved cysteine through the conserved F or W. A D gene is named only where the DNA matches it firmly. A row's size may be missing; if present it is once, few, many or a size class.

clone size: NA
V gene: TRBV15
J gene: TRBJ2-7
D gene: NA
CDR3 DNA: TGTGCCACCAGCAGAGAAAGGGCGGAGGCCTACGAGCAGTACTTC
CDR3 protein: CATSRERAEAYEQYF

clone size: NA
V gene: TRBV28
J gene: TRBJ2-5
D gene: TRBD1
CDR3 DNA: TGTGCCAGCAGTAATTTACAGGGGCCCCAAGAGACCCAGTACTTC
CDR3 protein: CASSNLQGPQETQYF

clone size: NA
V gene: TRBV27
J gene: TRBJ2-1
D gene: TRBD2
CDR3 DNA: TGTACCAGCAAAACAACAGGAGCGGGAAGGGGTGAGCAGTTCTTC
CDR3 protein: CTSKTTGAGRGEQFF

clone size: NA
V gene: TRBV28
J gene: TRBJ2-7
D gene: TRBD2
CDR3 DNA: TGTGCCAGCAGTGAATATAGCGGGAGGGGCTCCTACGAGCAGTACTTC
CDR3 protein: CASSEYSGRGSYEQYF

clone size: many
V gene: TRBV7-2
J gene: TRBJ2-4
D gene: NA
CDR3 DNA: TGTGCCAGCAGCTTAGTCCCTGGGACACCAAACATTCAGTACTTC
CDR3 protein: CASSLVPGTPNIQYF

clone size: NA
V gene: TRBV7-9
J gene: TRBJ2-7
D gene: TRBD2
CDR3 DNA: TGTGCCAGCAGCTCCGAGCTTAGCGGGAGTCCCCCCTACGAGCAGTACTTC
CDR3 protein: CASSSELSGSPPYEQYF

clone size: NA
V gene: TRBV11-2
J gene: TRBJ2-7
D gene: NA
CDR3 DNA: TGTGCCGGCAGCTCTTCCTACGAGCAGTACTTC
CDR3 protein: CAGSSSYEQYF

clone size: many
V gene: TRBV29-1
J gene: TRBJ2-5
D gene: NA
CDR3 DNA: TGCAGCGTCGCTCACACCCAGGACAGTTTACAAGAGACCCAGTACTTC
CDR3 protein: CSVAHTQDSLQETQYF

clone size: NA
V gene: TRBV10-3
J gene: TRBJ2-1
D gene: NA
CDR3 DNA: TGTGCCATCAGTGAGTCTGCGGAGAACTACAATGAGCAGTTCTTC
CDR3 protein: CAISESAENYNEQFF

clone size: NA
V gene: TRBV2
J gene: TRBJ2-5
D gene: NA
CDR3 DNA: TGTGCCAGCAGTGATGGAGTCCGGGGACAAGAGACCCAGTACTTC
CDR3 protein: CASSDGVRGQETQYF

clone size: many
V gene: TRBV5-1
J gene: TRBJ2-3
D gene: TRBD2
CDR3 DNA: TGCGCCAGCAGCTTAGACCCGGGACTACCGTCCGGGGATACGCAGTATTTT
CDR3 protein: CASSLDPGLPSGDTQYF

clone size: few
V gene: TRBV5-1
J gene: TRBJ2-7
D gene: NA
CDR3 DNA: TGCGCCAGCAGAGCCGGGACATCGTACGAGCAGTACTTC
CDR3 protein: CASRAGTSYEQYF

clone size: NA
V gene: TRBV7-2
J gene: TRBJ2-3
D gene: NA
CDR3 DNA: TGTGCCAGCAGCTCACATCGTCAGGGCACAGATACGCAGTATTTT
CDR3 protein: CASSSHRQGTDTQYF

clone size: NA
V gene: TRBV28
J gene: TRBJ2-7
D gene: NA
CDR3 DNA: TGTGCCAGCAGACGGGACACAGCCTACGAGCAGTACTTC
CDR3 protein: CASRRDTAYEQYF

clone size: NA
V gene: TRBV5-1
J gene: TRBJ2-5
D gene: NA
CDR3 DNA: TGCGCCAGCAGCAAAGGGGAGGTGTGGGAGACCCAGTACTTC
CDR3 protein: CASSKGEVWETQYF

clone size: NA
V gene: TRBV19
J gene: TRBJ2-2
D gene: NA
CDR3 DNA: TGTGCCAGTAGTCCCGGACAGAGGAACACCGGGGAGCTGTTTTTT
CDR3 protein: CASSPGQRNTGELFF